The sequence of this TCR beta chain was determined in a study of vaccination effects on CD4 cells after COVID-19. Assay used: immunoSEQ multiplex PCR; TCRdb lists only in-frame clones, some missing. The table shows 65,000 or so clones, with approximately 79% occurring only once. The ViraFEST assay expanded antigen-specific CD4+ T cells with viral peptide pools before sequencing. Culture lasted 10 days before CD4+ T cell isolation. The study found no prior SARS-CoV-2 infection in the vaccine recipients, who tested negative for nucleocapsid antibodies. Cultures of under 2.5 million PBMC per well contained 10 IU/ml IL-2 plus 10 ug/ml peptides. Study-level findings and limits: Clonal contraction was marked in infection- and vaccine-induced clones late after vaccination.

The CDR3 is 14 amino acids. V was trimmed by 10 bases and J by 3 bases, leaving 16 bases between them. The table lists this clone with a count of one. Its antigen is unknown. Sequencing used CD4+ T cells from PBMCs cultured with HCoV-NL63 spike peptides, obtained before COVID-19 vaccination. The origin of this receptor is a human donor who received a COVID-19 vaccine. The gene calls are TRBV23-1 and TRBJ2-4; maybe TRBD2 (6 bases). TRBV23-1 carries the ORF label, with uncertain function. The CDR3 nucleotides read TGCGCCATCCCCCCGGTGGAGGGCAAAAACATTCAGTACTTC. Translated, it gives CAIPPVEGKNIQYF.